The source of this TCR beta chain is a study of immune evolution from preneoplasia to lung adenocarcinoma. Nucleic acids came from premalignant or tumor cells enriched by macro-dissection. Profiling relied on immunoSEQ multiplex PCR, and the TCRdb table lists in-frame clones only, not all of them. The sample shows 13,000 to 15,000 clones, approximately 81% of them seen only once. V was pared by 4 bases and J by 4 bases, with 5 bases of the junction left unmatched. The CDR3 has 15 amino acids. CDR1 and CDR2 from the germline V gene are SNHLY and FYNNEI. This sequence joins TRBV2 and TRBJ2-2, with 8 nucleotides matching TRBD1. This sequence originates from a person aged 70 to 80 with lung adenocarcinoma. Sequenced sample: FFPE minimally invasive lung adenocarcinoma tissue. The CDR3 spells CASSVQGAGTGELFF. CDR3 bases: TGTGCCAGCAGTGTCCAGGGGGCGGGCACCGGGGAGCTGTTTTTT. Full variable domain (outside the CDR3, taken from reference TRBV2 and TRBJ2-2): EPEVTQTPSHQVTQMGQEVILRCVPISNHLYFYWYRQILGQKVEFLVSFYNNEISEKSEIFDDQFSVERPDGSNFTLKIRSTKLEDSAMYFCASSVQGAGTGELFFGEGSRLTVL.